A single T cell receptor (beta chain) is shown here with its context. As yet, its antigen is unknown. This CDR3 contains 14 residues. V lost 5 bases and J 1 base, leaving 11 bases between the germline ends. CDR1 is SGHNT, CDR2 YENEEA, per germline. These data are taken from a study of cytomegalovirus exposure and HLA in healthy donors. Study-level findings and limits: Rarity held for most TCR sequences, but there were some public TCRs that occurred in many donors. Reported performance of the classifier showed diagnosis of cytomegalovirus status with high specificity and sensitivity. According to the study, 160 or so TCR beta chains were cytomegalovirus-associated.

Assay: immunoSEQ multiplex PCR; the TCRdb copy retains only in-frame clones and omits some. The table has approximately 120,000 clones, roughly 89% seen once; the top ten hold approximately 1%. The chain employs TRBV11-3 and TRBJ1-1; D perhaps matches TRBD1 (5 bases). The sample comprised PBMCs. This clonotype originated in a young woman in good health and CMV-seronegative. Written as DNA, the CDR3 is TGTGCCAGCAGCCCCTGGGGCAAGAACACTGAAGCTTTCTTT. It specifies CASSPWGKNTEAFF.